The 27 T cell receptor beta chains reported below all come from one sample, sequenced in a study of blood T cell repertoires in COVID-19. Clones were sequenced by immunoSEQ multiplex PCR, and TCRdb holds only the in-frame ones, with some missing. The profile shows roughly 330,000 clones, 87% of them singletons. Material: PBMCs or T cells enriched from blood (not recorded which). These receptors originate from a woman in her 30s who had recovered from COVID-19.

As concerns this clone: At the DNA level, this CDR3 is encoded by other sequences in the same sample as well. The chain combines TRBV6-5 with TRBJ2-3; 9 nucleotides agree with TRBD2. The CDR3 has 14 amino acids. From germline, CDR1 is MNHEY and CDR2 SVGAGI. In nucleotides, the CDR3 is TGTGCGAGCCTCGCGGGGGGGAGCACAGATACGCAGTATTTT. This gives the protein CASLAGGSTDTQYF.

The chain employs TRBV19 and TRBJ2-5, with D maybe TRBD1 (5 bases). The CDR3 totals 14 residues. Deletions cut 4 bases from V and 2 bases from J, with 11 bases between. Germline V gene lookup returns CDR1 LNHDA and CDR2 SQIVND (reference sequence). This chain's CDR3 is CASSTGMGQETQYF. CDR3 in DNA: TGTGCCAGTAGTACAGGGATGGGGCAAGAGACCCAGTACTTC.

This sequence joins TRBV11-1 and TRBJ2-1; 9 bases line up with TRBD2. In germline, CDR1 is SGHAT, CDR2 FQDESV (reference sequence). This CDR3 comprises 15 residues. The V and J ends lost 5 bases and 7 bases, in that order; junction bases with no gene match: 9. CDR3 sequence: CASSPRLAVGNEQFF. The CDR3 DNA reads as TGTGCCAGCAGCCCCCGACTAGCGGTGGGGAATGAGCAGTTCTTC.

The chain employs TRBV6-6 and TRBJ2-7, with 13 bases identical to TRBD2. V lost 6 bases, J lost 6 bases, and 8 bases stayed unmatched. CDR3 length equals 15 residues. Germline V lookup: CDR1 MNHNY, CDR2 SVGAGI (reference sequence). Here the CDR3 DNA reads TGTGCCAGCAGAGTACTAGCGGGGGGGCCTGGCGAGCAGTACTTC. As protein: CASRVLAGGPGEQYF.

The rearrangement links TRBV6-5 to TRBJ2-5, with 13 bases aligning to TRBD2. V was clipped by 5 bases and J by 5 bases; unmatched bases: 5. Germline V gene sequence: CDR1 MNHEY, CDR2 SVGAGI. The CDR3 loop spans 15 amino acids. The CDR3 loop reads CASSQGLAGMETQYF. The DNA of the CDR3 is TGTGCCAGCAGTCAGGGACTAGCGGGGATGGAGACCCAGTACTTC.

V usage is TRBV3-1 (or the pseudogene TRBV3-2) and J usage is TRBJ1-2; the match to TRBD1 covers 8 bases. The CDR3 covers 15 residues. The germline V gene encodes CDR1 LGHDT and CDR2 YNNKEL (reference sequence). With 2 bases clipped from V and 4 bases from J, the junction kept 6 bases outside the gene matches. Here the CDR3 DNA reads TGTGCCAGCAGCCAATTCGGACAGGGCGCCTATGGCTACACCTTC. It codes for CASSQFGQGAYGYTF.

V gene TRBV7-2 combines with J gene TRBJ1-1; 9 bases are a match to TRBD1. This CDR3 is 15 amino acids long. Trimming took 4 bases from V and 7 from J; bases not matched to a gene: 10. Germline values: CDR1 SGHTA, CDR2 FQGNSA. The CDR3, as DNA: TGTGCCAGCAGCTCCAGGACAGGGGAAAAGGGTGAAGCTTTCTTT. It encodes CASSSRTGEKGEAFF.

The chain employs TRBV2 and TRBJ1-1, with 11 bases identical to TRBD1. This CDR3 comprises 16 residues. The germline gives CDR1 SNHLY, CDR2 FYNNEI. V lost 6 bases, J lost 6 bases, and 12 bases stayed unmatched. CDR3 sequence reads: CASSETGTGGLAEAFF. Written as DNA, the CDR3 is TGTGCCAGCAGCGAAACCGGGACAGGGGGGTTGGCTGAAGCTTTCTTT.

This clone was counted ten times or more. V gene TRBV19 combines with J gene TRBJ1-2, with 8 positions matching TRBD1. CDR1 and CDR2 (germline): LNHDA, SQIVND (reference sequence). The CDR3 length is 13 residues. After removal of 6 bases from V and 6 bases from J, the junction contained 6 bases not matched to a gene. CDR3 nucleotides: TGTGCCAGTAGGCCGACAGGGGTGAATGGCTACACCTTC. Amino acids: CASRPTGVNGYTF.

The gene calls are TRBV24-1 and TRBJ2-3; unclear D gene. This CDR3 is built from 16 residues. V shed 3 bases and J shed 1 base, with 13 bases lying between them. Germline V gene lookup returns CDR1 KGHDR and CDR2 SFDVKD. CDR3 sequence reads: CATSDPRRGGTDTQYF. In nucleotides, the CDR3 is TGTGCCACCAGTGATCCCCGCCGCGGAGGCACAGATACGCAGTATTTT.

This rearrangement joins TRBV5-1 to TRBJ1-2; 10 nucleotides line up with TRBD1. Germline V gives CDR1 SGHRS, CDR2 YFSETQ. The V and J ends lost 5 bases and 5 bases, in that order; junction bases with no gene match: 3. The CDR3 totals 13 residues. As DNA, the CDR3 is TGCGCCAGCAGTTCGGACAGGGGGTATGGCTACACCTTC. Translated, it gives CASSSDRGYGYTF.

The chain carries TRBV19 and TRBJ1-4, with TRBD1 as a possible D gene (5 bases). With 0 bases removed from V and 6 bases from J, the gap between germline ends came to 17 bases. The CDR3 has 17 amino acids. Germline CDR1 LNHDA, CDR2 SQIVND (reference sequence). The CDR3 coding sequence is TGTGCCAGTAGTATAGATCTGATGGGGACTGTTTATGAAAAACTGTTTTTT. Translation gives CASSIDLMGTVYEKLFF.

The chain uses TRBV30 and TRBJ1-6; 7 bases agree with TRBD1. Germline values: CDR1 GTSNPN, CDR2 SVGIG (reference sequence). V shed 8 bases, J shed 13 bases, and the junction held 20 bases outside the gene matches. The CDR3 contains 15 residues. The CDR3 sequence is CALTGRGLIIHPLHF. Here the CDR3 DNA reads TGTGCCCTGACAGGGCGAGGATTGATAATTCACCCCCTCCACTTT.

This chain links TRBV24-1 with TRBJ1-3; TRBD1 is a possible D gene (5 bases). The germline V gene has CDR1 KGHDR and CDR2 SFDVKD. Trimming left V 3 bases short and J 4 bases short, with 15 bases between. The CDR3 consists of 16 residues. CDR3 loop: CATSDLKGMWGNTIYF. The CDR3 DNA reads TGTGCCACCAGTGATCTAAAGGGGATGTGGGGAAACACCATATATTTT.

The chain combines TRBV5-1 with TRBJ1-2; 8 positions match TRBD1. V shed 0 bases, J shed 1 base, and the junction held 8 bases outside the gene matches. Germline V lookup: CDR1 SGHRS, CDR2 YFSETQ. This CDR3 spans 17 amino acids. The CDR3 sequence: CASSLEGQVLGNYGYTF. As DNA, the CDR3 is TGCGCCAGCAGCTTGGAGGGACAGGTCTTGGGTAACTATGGCTACACCTTC.

The CDR3 reads CASSPQFRDSYEQYF. CDR3 coding DNA: TGTGCCAGCAGCCCTCAATTTCGGGACAGCTACGAGCAGTACTTC. The chain recombines TRBV5-6 with TRBJ2-7; 7 bases are a match to TRBD1. This CDR3 spans 15 amino acids. Germline V gene data show CDR1 as SGHDT and CDR2 as YYEEEE. Unmatched junction bases numbered 10, after V lost 4 bases and J lost 3 bases.

In its sample, this clone was seen once. The V and J genes are TRBV29-1 and TRBJ2-7; 7 nucleotides match TRBD2. The CDR3 extends over 13 amino acids. V shed 7 bases, J shed 2 bases, and the junction held 8 bases outside the gene matches. CDR1 is SQVTM and CDR2 is ANQGSEA in the germline V gene. The CDR3 region is CSGKRGDTYEQYF. The CDR3 DNA sequence: TGCAGCGGTAAGCGGGGCGATACCTACGAGCAGTACTTC.

The chain employs TRBV7-2 and TRBJ2-1; 11 positions match TRBD1. Looked up from germline, CDR1 is SGHTA and CDR2 is FQGNSA. The CDR3 length is 15 residues. V lost 5 bases, J lost 6 bases, and 6 bases stayed unmatched. DNA for the CDR3: TGTGCCAGCAGCCCCCGGGACAGGGGGTCCAATGAGCAGTTCTTC. Amino acid sequence: CASSPRDRGSNEQFF.

CDR3 nucleotides: TGTGCCAGCAGTGCCACAGGGACGAGCTCTGGAAACACCATATATTTT. Translation: CASSATGTSSGNTIYF. The chain couples TRBV6-1 to TRBJ1-3; D perhaps matches TRBD1 (6 bases). The CDR3 sequence is 16 residues long. Germline CDR1 is MNHNS and CDR2 is SASEGT. V was pared by 4 bases and J by 0 bases, with 13 bases between.

The chain links TRBV19 to TRBJ2-1, with 13 bases lining up with TRBD2. Germline V gene lookup returns CDR1 LNHDA and CDR2 SQIVND (reference sequence). V trimming: 1 base; J trimming: 4 bases; junction bases outside the gene matches: 7. This CDR3 comprises 18 residues. CDR3 DNA: TGTGCCAGTAGTATAGCCTCACTAGCGGGGGGGCCGTACAATGAGCAGTTCTTC. It encodes CASSIASLAGGPYNEQFF.

The gene calls are TRBV18 and TRBJ1-5; perhaps TRBD1 as D (5 bases). Germline V gene data show CDR1 as KGHSH and CDR2 as LQKENI. The CDR3 loop spans 14 amino acids. Trimming took 4 bases from V and 4 from J, leaving 11 bases between them. The CDR3 spells CASSQTGENQPQHF. CDR3 bases: TGTGCCAGCTCACAGACGGGGGAGAATCAGCCCCAGCATTTT.

This clone was seen a few times. This CDR3 reads CASKSGMRGYTF. The DNA of the CDR3 is TGTGCCAGCAAATCAGGGATGAGAGGCTACACCTTC. This chain links TRBV6-5 with TRBJ1-2; D possibly corresponds to TRBD1 (5 bases). CDR1 is MNHEY, CDR2 SVGAGI, per germline. Trimming removed 7 bases from V and 8 bases from J, with 14 bases in between. The CDR3 loop spans 12 amino acids.

The chain has TRBV19 and TRBJ1-1; 8 bases agree with TRBD1. The CDR3 totals 15 residues. Germline lookup yields CDR1 LNHDA and CDR2 SQIVND (reference sequence). The junction had 6 bases not matched to a gene; V was cut back by 4 bases and J by 2 bases. The CDR3 reads CASSRTGTGNTEAFF. CDR3 in DNA: TGTGCCAGTAGTAGAACCGGGACAGGAAACACTGAAGCTTTCTTT.

This chain uses TRBV28 with TRBJ2-3; D unclear. The V gene lost 2 bases and the J gene lost 0 bases, with 18 bases spanning the gap. The CDR3 sequence is 18 residues long. The V gene's germline CDR1 is MDHEN and CDR2 SYDVKM. The CDR3 coding sequence is TGTGCCAGCAGTTTACACGGTCCACCGGGTACTAGCACAGATACGCAGTATTTT. Amino acids: CASSLHGPPGTSTDTQYF.

The table lists this clone with a few counts. The chain joins TRBV18 to TRBJ1-1, with TRBD1 identical over 7 bases. Losses at the gene ends were 6 bases for V and 6 bases for J; bases not matched to a gene: 7. There are 13 residues in the CDR3. CDR1 and CDR2 (germline): KGHSH, LQKENI. The CDR3 coding sequence is TGTGCCAGCTCCCGTGACAGGGTCGCTGAAGCTTTCTTT. Its translation: CASSRDRVAEAFF.

This clone showed up just a few times. The V call is TRBV19, the J call TRBJ1-2, with D perhaps TRBD1 (5 bases). This CDR3 has 15 residues. With 1 base removed from V and 7 bases from J, the gap between germline ends came to 16 bases. Germline V gene sequence: CDR1 LNHDA, CDR2 SQIVND (reference sequence). The DNA for the CDR3 is TGTGCCAGTAGTATAGGAAGGGGTACTTTTGGTGGCTACACCTTC. This gives the protein CASSIGRGTFGGYTF.

This sequence joins TRBV2 and TRBJ1-2, with 10 positions matching TRBD1. The CDR3 covers 16 residues. V lost 7 bases to trimming and J lost 7 bases; unmatched junction nucleotides: 15. Germline V CDR1 and CDR2: SNHLY, FYNNEI. The CDR3 spells CASTRPGQGWGGGYTF. CDR3 in DNA: TGTGCCAGCACCCGACCGGGACAGGGGTGGGGAGGTGGCTACACCTTC.